This T cell receptor (beta chain) was obtained from a study of cytomegalovirus exposure and HLA in healthy donors. Whole-study findings and limits: An analysis that came later showed most CMV-associated TCR beta chains appearing HLA-restricted.

Researchers ran the PCR with 60 Vbeta and 13 Jbeta primers. The table came from immunoSEQ multiplex PCR; TCRdb's copy has only in-frame clones and leaves some out. The sample has roughly 140,000 clones; 50% to 75% are singletons. A note on this clone: Its antigen is unknown.

Trimming took 4 bases from V and 5 from J; bases not matched to a gene: 16. The germline V gene has CDR1 SEHNR and CDR2 FQNEAQ (reference sequence). This CDR3 comprises 18 residues. The gene calls are TRBV7-9 and TRBJ2-5, with TRBD1 identical over 10 bases. This TCR derives from a woman younger than 45 in good health and CMV-seropositive. Sequences were obtained from PBMCs. CDR3 DNA: TGTGCCAGCAGCTCCCCAACGACCCTGACAGGGGGCTCGGAGACCCAGTACTTC. Encoded protein: CASSSPTTLTGGSETQYF.